Given below is one T cell receptor beta chain in context. This specimen belongs to a study of cytomegalovirus exposure and HLA in healthy donors. Amplification used 60 Vbeta primers and 13 Jbeta primers. Only in-frame clones appear in the TCRdb table, and some are missing; sequencing was by immunoSEQ multiplex PCR. The table records roughly 180,000 clones, around 72% of them present only once. The TCR was taken from a female donor in good health and CMV-seronegative. The specimen sequenced was PBMCs.

The CDR3 protein is CASSINRGVANGYTF. The CDR3 region has the DNA TGTGCCAGCAGTATAAACAGGGGGGTGGCTAATGGCTACACCTTC. The chain couples TRBV2 to TRBJ1-2, with 8 bases lining up with TRBD1. Trimming took 5 bases from V and 6 from J; bases not matched to a gene: 11. The CDR3 is 15 amino acids. Germline values: CDR1 SNHLY, CDR2 FYNNEI.